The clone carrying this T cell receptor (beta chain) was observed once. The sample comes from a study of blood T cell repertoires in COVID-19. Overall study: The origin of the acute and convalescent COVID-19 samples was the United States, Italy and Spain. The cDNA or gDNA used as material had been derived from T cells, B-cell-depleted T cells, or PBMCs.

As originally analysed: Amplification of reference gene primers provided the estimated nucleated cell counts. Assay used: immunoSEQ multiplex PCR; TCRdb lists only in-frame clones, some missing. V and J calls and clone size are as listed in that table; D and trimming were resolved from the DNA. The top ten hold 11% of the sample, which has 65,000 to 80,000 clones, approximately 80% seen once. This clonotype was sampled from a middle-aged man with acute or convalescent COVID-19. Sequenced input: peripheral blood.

The CDR3 here is CASSSVIFYGYTF. CDR3 DNA sequence: TGTGCCAGCAGCTCAGTCATTTTTTATGGCTACACCTTC. This chain uses TRBV28 with TRBJ1-2; no clear D gene. Trimming took 6 bases from V and 5 from J, leaving 13 bases between them. This CDR3 has 13 amino acids. Looked up from germline, CDR1 is MDHEN and CDR2 is SYDVKM.